The 32 T cell receptor beta chains below all came from one sample that was sequenced in a study of cytomegalovirus exposure and HLA in healthy donors (TCRdb year 2017). The method behind the library was the immunoSEQ multiplex PCR assay. For the multiplex PCR, a mixture combining 60 forward primers for TCR Vbeta segments and 13 reverse primers for TCR Jbeta segments was used. TCRdb mirrors the immuneACCESS table, restricted to in-frame sequences. Some clones are absent from its copies; in checked studies, under half trace to an unresolved V gene, and the reason for the others is unknown. This sample's table contains tens of thousands of clones. 4% of the sample is taken by the ten largest. Sequenced material: PBMCs. The source is a male donor in good health and CMV-seronegative.

The chain links TRBV19 to TRBJ2-2, with TRBD1 matching 11 bases. This CDR3 has 15 residues. The V and J ends lost 2 bases and 6 bases, in that order; junction bases with no gene match: 2. Germline assignment: CDR1 LNHDA and CDR2 SQIVND (reference sequence). CDR3 sequence: CASSIWGQGAGELFF. The DNA for the CDR3 is TGTGCCAGTAGTATATGGGGACAGGGGGCCGGGGAGCTGTTTTTT. The variable domain in full, completed from reference TRBV19 and TRBJ2-2, reads DGGITQSPKYLFRKEGQNVTLSCEQNLNHDAMYWYRQDPGQGLRLIYYSQIVNDFQKGDIAEGYSVSREKKESFPLTVTSAQKNPTAFYLCASSIWGQGAGELFFGEGSRLTVL.

This chain joins TRBV18 and TRBJ1-2, with D possibly being TRBD1 (5 bases). The CDR3 sequence is 13 residues long. V shed 3 bases and J shed 6 bases, with 11 bases lying between them. Per the germline V gene, CDR1 is KGHSH and CDR2 is LQKENI. CDR3 in amino acids: CASSPVGRDGYTF. The CDR3 nucleotides read TGTGCCAGCTCACCTGTGGGGCGAGATGGCTACACCTTC.

With respect to this clone: The junction departs from the called germline gene at one end, perhaps through a read error. J is TRBJ2-7 and V is TRBV5-1; a possible D gene is TRBD1 (6 bases). This CDR3 contains 13 residues. The germline V gene has CDR1 SGHRS and CDR2 YFSETQ. In DNA, the CDR3 is TGCGCCAACAGCTCGGACAGTTACTACGAGCAGTACTTC. It is translated as CANSSDSYYEQYF.

The rearrangement joins TRBV5-4 to TRBJ1-6; 7 bases align to TRBD1. Germline V gene lookup returns CDR1 SGHNT and CDR2 YYREEE (reference sequence). This CDR3 comprises 12 residues. V shed 0 bases and J 15 bases; nucleotides not matched to a gene: 3. Here the CDR3 reads CASSLEGGFLHF. In nucleotides, the CDR3 is TGTGCCAGCAGCTTGGAAGGGGGCTTCCTCCACTTT.

V usage is TRBV7-2 and J usage is TRBJ2-4; no clear D gene. This CDR3 comprises 14 residues. Looked up from germline, CDR1 is SGHTA and CDR2 is FQGNSA. V lost 1 base and J lost 1, with 5 bases in between. The DNA of the CDR3 is TGTGCCAGCAGCTTAGGACTGGCCAAAAACATTCAGTACTTC. This encodes CASSLGLAKNIQYF. The entire variable domain, with the rest obtained from reference TRBV7-2 and TRBJ2-4, is as follows: GAGVSQSPSNKVTEKGKDVELRCDPISGHTALYWYRQSLGQGLEFLIYFQGNSAPDKSGLPSDRFSAERTGGSVSTLTIQRTQQEDSAVYLCASSLGLAKNIQYFGAGTRLSVL.

As for this clone: An end of the junction differs from the germline gene, which may be a read error. V gene TRBV7-9 combines with J gene TRBJ2-3, with D maybe TRBD2 (5 bases). In germline, CDR1 is SEHNR, CDR2 FQNEAQ (reference sequence). The CDR3 covers 16 residues. CDR3 coding DNA: TGTGCCAGCAGTGGACTCTTTACGGGCTCCACAGATAAGCAGTATTTT. Its translation is CASSGLFTGSTDKQYF.

The chain carries TRBV2 and TRBJ1-3; 9 nucleotides line up with TRBD1. The CDR3 is made up of 17 amino acids. CDR1 is SNHLY and CDR2 is FYNNEI in the germline V gene. Trimming cost V 7 bases and J 0 bases; bases outside gene matches: 10. CDR3 protein: CASTRDRALSSGNTIYF. As DNA, the CDR3 is TGTGCCAGCACCCGGGACAGGGCATTAAGCTCTGGAAACACCATATATTTT. Full variable domain (remainder filled in from reference TRBV2 and TRBJ1-3): EPEVTQTPSHQVTQMGQEVILRCVPISNHLYFYWYRQILGQKVEFLVSFYNNEISEKSEIFDDQFSVERPDGSNFTLKIRSTKLEDSAMYFCASTRDRALSSGNTIYFGEGSWLTVV.

The rearrangement uses TRBV19 and TRBJ2-5; 13 bases are shared with TRBD2. J was trimmed by 4 bases and V by 5 bases; bases with no gene match: 10. The CDR3 loop spans 17 amino acids. CDR1 LNHDA and CDR2 SQIVND come from the germline V gene (reference sequence). The CDR3 loop is CASSVVPGLAGVETQYF. The CDR3 DNA reads as TGTGCCAGTAGTGTCGTCCCCGGACTAGCGGGAGTAGAGACCCAGTACTTC. Drawing the rest from reference TRBV19 and TRBJ2-5, the complete variable domain is DGGITQSPKYLFRKEGQNVTLSCEQNLNHDAMYWYRQDPGQGLRLIYYSQIVNDFQKGDIAEGYSVSREKKESFPLTVTSAQKNPTAFYLCASSVVPGLAGVETQYFGPGTRLLVL.

The chain couples TRBV5-1 to TRBJ1-1; 9 bases agree with TRBD1. Germline V lookup: CDR1 SGHRS, CDR2 YFSETQ. V was pared by 7 bases and J by 5 bases, with 15 bases of the junction left unmatched. The CDR3 contains 16 residues. The CDR3 region is CASRLAEGTGQTEAFF. The CDR3 DNA reads as TGCGCCAGCCGACTTGCCGAAGGGACAGGGCAGACTGAAGCTTTCTTT.

The J gene is TRBJ2-7, the V gene TRBV7-9, with TRBD1 identical over 7 bases. The CDR3 totals 12 residues. The J segment lost 4 bases and the V segment lost 5 bases, leaving 2 bases of the junction unmatched. CDR1 and CDR2 from the germline V gene are SEHNR and FQNEAQ (reference sequence). This CDR3 reads CASSRQGYEQYF. In DNA, the CDR3 is TGTGCCAGCAGCAGACAGGGTTACGAGCAGTACTTC.

The rearrangement links TRBV7-2 to TRBJ1-2; tentative D call: TRBD1 (6 bases). The germline CDR1 and CDR2 sequences are SGHTA and FQGNSA. The CDR3 is 15 residues long. V shed 5 bases and J shed 3 bases, with 16 bases lying between them. This chain's CDR3 is CASSPGTLPDYGYTF. DNA of the CDR3: TGTGCCAGCAGCCCCGGGACACTCCCTGACTATGGCTACACCTTC. Variable domain in full (rest from reference TRBV7-2 and TRBJ1-2): GAGVSQSPSNKVTEKGKDVELRCDPISGHTALYWYRQSLGQGLEFLIYFQGNSAPDKSGLPSDRFSAERTGGSVSTLTIQRTQQEDSAVYLCASSPGTLPDYGYTFGSGTRLTVV.

The chain employs TRBV15 and TRBJ1-2; D gene ambiguous. CDR1 is LNHNV and CDR2 is YYDKDF in the germline V gene (reference sequence). This CDR3 is built from 13 residues. With 5 bases removed from V and 5 bases from J, the gap between germline ends came to 12 bases. The chain's CDR3 is CATSVLPGYGYTF. DNA of the CDR3: TGTGCCACCAGCGTCTTGCCCGGGTATGGCTACACCTTC.

The rearrangement uses TRBV6-6 and TRBJ2-3; D is undetermined. CDR3 length: 12 residues. V was pared by 0 bases and J by 6 bases, with 4 bases between. The V gene's germline CDR1 is MNHNY and CDR2 SVGAGI (reference sequence). The CDR3 region is CASSYSPDTQYF. Here the CDR3 DNA reads TGTGCCAGCAGTTACTCCCCGGATACGCAGTATTTT.

The J gene is TRBJ2-5, the V gene TRBV29-1; 15 bases align to TRBD2. The germline V gene has CDR1 SQVTM and CDR2 ANQGSEA. V trimming: 6 bases; J trimming: 5 bases; junction bases outside the gene matches: 7. CDR3 length equals 15 residues. CDR3 region: CSVAGTSGGMETQYF. CDR3 bases: TGCAGCGTAGCCGGGACTAGCGGGGGGATGGAGACCCAGTACTTC.

The V gene is TRBV4-2, the J gene TRBJ2-7; 7 nucleotides align to TRBD2. Germline lookup yields CDR1 LGHNA and CDR2 YNFKEQ. Trimming took 5 bases from V and 1 from J; bases not matched to a gene: 8. The CDR3 covers 15 residues. CDR3 region: CASSEAWGGSYEQYF. The CDR3 DNA reads as TGTGCCAGCAGCGAGGCCTGGGGAGGGTCCTACGAGCAGTACTTC.

The chain couples TRBV18 to TRBJ2-1; possibly TRBD1 for D (6 bases). Germline CDR1 and CDR2: KGHSH and LQKENI. The CDR3 covers 13 residues. V was clipped by 3 bases and J by 7 bases, with 10 bases between them. The chain's CDR3 is CASSPLQGNEQFF. The DNA for the CDR3 is TGTGCCAGCTCACCTTTACAGGGAAATGAGCAGTTCTTC.

The genes are TRBV4-2 and TRBJ1-2; 7 positions agree with TRBD1. V was clipped by 4 bases and J by 5 bases; unmatched bases: 4. Looked up from germline, CDR1 is LGHNA and CDR2 is YNFKEQ. This CDR3 spans 13 amino acids. For the CDR3, the DNA is TGTGCCAGCAGCCGTGGGACAGAGTATGGCTACACCTTC. Protein product: CASSRGTEYGYTF.

CDR3 protein: CASSLGQGDNQPQHF. Here the CDR3 DNA reads TGTGCCAGCAGCTTGGGACAGGGGGACAATCAGCCCCAGCATTTT. The rearrangement uses TRBV5-8 and TRBJ1-5; 9 positions match TRBD1. The CDR3 extends over 15 amino acids. The V segment lost 0 bases and the J segment 3 bases; nucleotides outside the gene matches: 1. CDR1 is SGHTS, CDR2 YDEGEE, per germline. Variable domain in full (rest from reference TRBV5-8 and TRBJ1-5): EAGVTQSPTHLIKTRGQQATLRCSPISGHTSVYWYQQALGLGLQFLLWYDEGEERNRGNFPPRFSGRQFPNYSSELNVNALELEDSALYLCASSLGQGDNQPQHFGDGTRLSIL.

This chain links TRBV28 with TRBJ2-7; D possibly corresponds to TRBD2 (6 bases). With 3 bases removed from V and 2 bases from J, the gap between germline ends came to 14 bases. Per germline, CDR1 MDHEN and CDR2 SYDVKM. This CDR3 comprises 15 residues. The CDR3 coding sequence is TGTGCCAGCAGTTTCGGGGGAGCCCGCGCCTACGAGCAGTACTTC. Amino acid sequence: CASSFGGARAYEQYF.

The V and J genes are TRBV29-1 and TRBJ2-7; D is uncertain. Germline CDR1 SQVTM, CDR2 ANQGSEA. Trimming shortened V by 5 bases and J by 4 bases, and 9 bases separated the two germline ends. The CDR3 spans 11 residues. The CDR3 DNA reads as TGCAGCGTTCTCCACGGGTACGAGCAGTACTTC. Its protein is CSVLHGYEQYF.

The gene calls are TRBV2 and TRBJ2-7; 8 bases agree with TRBD1. Per the germline V gene, CDR1 is SNHLY and CDR2 is FYNNEI. This CDR3 region has 16 residues. V was pared by 7 bases and J by 2 bases, with 13 bases of the junction left unmatched. This CDR3 reads CASNGAPGQEAYEQYF. The DNA for the CDR3 is TGTGCCAGCAACGGGGCACCGGGACAGGAGGCCTACGAGCAGTACTTC.

The chain combines TRBV10-3 with TRBJ2-5; D unresolved. This CDR3 has 14 amino acids. V was trimmed by 0 bases and J by 1 base, leaving 6 bases between them. Germline-derived CDR1 and CDR2 are ENHRY and SYGVKD. The CDR3 nucleotides are TGTGCCATCAGTGAGTCGGCAGGCCAAGAGACCCAGTACTTC. Translated, it gives CAISESAGQETQYF.

The J gene is TRBJ1-2, the V gene TRBV18; 7 nucleotides line up with TRBD1. V lost 2 bases and J lost 2; bases outside the gene matches: 8. There are 16 residues in the CDR3. Per germline, CDR1 KGHSH and CDR2 LQKENI. The CDR3 DNA reads TGTGCCAGCTCACCATTCGACAGGGCAACGAACTATGGCTACACCTTC. Translated, it gives CASSPFDRATNYGYTF. The variable domain in full, with the rest retrieved from reference TRBV18 and TRBJ1-2, is NAGVMQNPRHLVRRRGQEARLRCSPMKGHSHVYWYRQLPEEGLKFMVYLQKENIIDESGMPKERFSAEFPKEGPSILRIQQVVRGDSAAYFCASSPFDRATNYGYTFGSGTRLTVV.

This chain connects TRBV9 to TRBJ2-7; possibly TRBD2 for D (5 bases). Trimming left V 1 base short and J 4 bases short, with 9 bases between. The CDR3 contains 13 residues. The V gene's germline CDR1 is SGDLS and CDR2 YYNGEE. The CDR3 is CASSVSGGYEQYF. The CDR3 nucleotides read TGTGCCAGCAGCGTAAGTGGCGGGTACGAGCAGTACTTC.

The chain couples TRBV9 to TRBJ2-3; 8 nucleotides line up with TRBD2. The germline V gene encodes CDR1 SGDLS and CDR2 YYNGEE. V was clipped by 3 bases and J by 1 base; unmatched bases: 4. The length of the CDR3 is 15 residues. CDR3 amino acids: CASSGSSGGTDTQYF. The CDR3 DNA reads TGTGCCAGCAGCGGCAGTAGCGGGGGCACAGATACGCAGTATTTT.

V usage is TRBV28 and J usage is TRBJ2-7, with D perhaps matching TRBD1 (6 bases). Germline CDR1 is MDHEN and CDR2 is SYDVKM. V lost 6 bases and J 5 bases, leaving 17 bases between the germline ends. The CDR3 is 14 residues long. CDR3 sequence (DNA): TGTGCCAGCAGACTACAGGGACCCCCAAACGAGCAGTACTTC. Amino acids: CASRLQGPPNEQYF.

V gene TRBV7-9 combines with J gene TRBJ2-1; perhaps TRBD1 as D (5 bases). This CDR3 is 12 amino acids long. Germline CDR1 and CDR2: SEHNR and FQNEAQ (reference sequence). V was pared by 1 base and J by 10 bases, with 8 bases between. In nucleotides, the CDR3 is TGTGCCAGCAGCTTAGTGGGGCCGGAGCAGTTCTTC. It specifies CASSLVGPEQFF.

This chain uses TRBV7-8 with TRBJ2-3; D may be TRBD2 (5 bases). The CDR3 totals 14 residues. Germline V CDR1 and CDR2: SGHVS, FQNEAQ. V was pared by 8 bases and J by 1 base, with 13 bases between. CDR3 nucleotides: TGTGCCAGCCACGACCGGGAACGCACAGATACGCAGTATTTT. Amino acid sequence: CASHDRERTDTQYF.

For this clone: The same CDR3 is also encoded by other DNA sequences in this sample. The V and J genes are TRBV7-3 and TRBJ2-6; 7 nucleotides agree with TRBD1. From germline, CDR1 is SGHTA and CDR2 FQGTGA. This CDR3 is 16 amino acids long. With 5 bases clipped from V and 2 bases from J, the junction kept 6 bases outside the gene matches. CDR3 nucleotide sequence: TGTGCCAGCAGCCCCCGACAGGGAGCTGGGGCCAACGTCCTGACTTTC. It encodes CASSPRQGAGANVLTF.

The CDR3 DNA sequence: TGCGCCAGCAGCTACGGACAGGGGGCCGAAGGCTACACCTTC. This encodes CASSYGQGAEGYTF. J is TRBJ1-2 and V is TRBV5-1; 11 bases line up with TRBD1. The V gene end was trimmed by 3 bases and the J gene end by 8 bases; junction bases not matched to a gene: 6. The CDR3 extends over 14 amino acids. In germline, CDR1 is SGHRS, CDR2 YFSETQ. The full variable domain, in which reference TRBV5-1 and TRBJ1-2 provide the parts outside the CDR3, is KAGVTQTPRYLIKTRGQQVTLSCSPISGHRSVSWYQQTPGQGLQFLFEYFSETQRNKGNFPGRFSGRQFSNSRSEMNVSTLELGDSALYLCASSYGQGAEGYTFGSGTRLTVV.

This rearrangement joins TRBV27 to TRBJ2-7; TRBD2 is a possible D gene (6 bases). The CDR3 sequence is 12 residues long. V was cut by 2 bases and J by 7 bases, with 9 bases left in between. Germline CDR1 MNHEY, CDR2 SMNVEV (reference sequence). The CDR3: CASSLPAGEQYF. CDR3 coding DNA: TGTGCCAGCAGTTTACCCGCGGGGGAGCAGTACTTC.

The chain employs TRBV6-5 and TRBJ2-1, with TRBD2 as a possible D gene (6 bases). Trimming left V 2 bases short and J 3 bases short, with 8 bases between. The germline CDR1 and CDR2 sequences are MNHEY and SVGAGI. This CDR3 comprises 14 residues. The CDR3 nucleotides read TGTGCCAGCAGTTACAGGGGACTCTACAATGAGCAGTTCTTC. Translated, it gives CASSYRGLYNEQFF.